A single sample gave rise to the 2 T cell receptor beta chains below, sequenced in a study of T-cell memory formation after mild COVID-19 (dated by TCRdb to about 2021). The library was made by 5' RACE. Instrument on record: Illumina NovaSeq 6000. The public sequencing data were trimmed at Q25 with fastp and processed into clonotypes with MiXCR by TCRdb, which kept only in-frame beta chains. Merged by CDR3 protein, the rows form single entries marked with the most common genes and DNA. The sample yields some 130,000 distinct CDR3 sequences; around 25% were counted once. The ten largest clones capture less than 25% of the sample. The sequenced sample consisted of PBMCs or a T cell subset sorted from them (not recorded which). Source of these receptors: an adult woman who had mild COVID-19 (a few samples of this study predate the infection). The sample titles of this study are shuffled in the database, so cell type and time point are left out; the donor was told from shared clones.

This clonotype was seen many times. The chain is built from TRBV6-2 or TRBV6-3 and TRBJ1-5; D not certain. Germline lookup yields CDR1 MNHEY and CDR2 SVGEGT. The CDR3 has 13 residues. The germline V and J ends were trimmed by 6 bases and 5 bases, with 11 bases remaining between them. CDR3 in amino acids: CASSKGLHQPQHF. The CDR3 DNA reads as TGTGCCAGCAGCAAGGGCCTTCATCAGCCCCAGCATTTT.

The table lists this clonotype with a count of one. The chain carries TRBV5-4 and TRBJ1-1; D gene unclear. Germline CDR1 reads SGHNT; CDR2 reads YYREEE (reference sequence). V lost 4 bases and J 1 base, leaving 14 bases between the germline ends. This CDR3 has 15 amino acids. Written as DNA, the CDR3 is TGTGCCAGCAGCCCGAGGACCGAAAAGAACACTGAAGCTTTCTTT. It encodes CASSPRTEKNTEAFF.